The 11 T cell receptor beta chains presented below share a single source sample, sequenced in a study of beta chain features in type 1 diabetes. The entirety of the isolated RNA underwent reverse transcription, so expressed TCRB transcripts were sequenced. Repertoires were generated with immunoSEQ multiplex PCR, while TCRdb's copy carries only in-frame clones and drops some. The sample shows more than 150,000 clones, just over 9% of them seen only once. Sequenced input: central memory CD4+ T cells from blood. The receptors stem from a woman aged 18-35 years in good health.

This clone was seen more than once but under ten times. In nucleotides, the CDR3 is TGTGCCTGGAGTGTATGGAGTGGCTACACCTTC. This translates into CAWSVWSGYTF. This rearrangement joins TRBV30 to TRBJ1-2; no clear D gene. V was trimmed by 0 bases and J by 7 bases, leaving 6 bases between them. From germline, CDR1 is GTSNPN and CDR2 SVGIG (reference sequence). The CDR3 has 11 amino acids.

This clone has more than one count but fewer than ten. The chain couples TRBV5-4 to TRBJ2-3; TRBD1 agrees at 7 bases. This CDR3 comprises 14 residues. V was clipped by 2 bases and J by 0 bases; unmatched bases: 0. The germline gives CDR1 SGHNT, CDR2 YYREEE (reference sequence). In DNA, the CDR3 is TGTGCCAGCAGCTTACAGGGGAGCACAGATACGCAGTATTTT. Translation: CASSLQGSTDTQYF.

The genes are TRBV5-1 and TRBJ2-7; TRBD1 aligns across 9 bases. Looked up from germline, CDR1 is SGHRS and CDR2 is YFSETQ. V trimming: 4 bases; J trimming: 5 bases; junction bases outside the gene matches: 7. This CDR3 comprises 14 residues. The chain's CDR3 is CASSLDRGWNEQYF. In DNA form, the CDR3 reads TGCGCCAGCAGCCTAGACAGGGGGTGGAACGAGCAGTACTTC.

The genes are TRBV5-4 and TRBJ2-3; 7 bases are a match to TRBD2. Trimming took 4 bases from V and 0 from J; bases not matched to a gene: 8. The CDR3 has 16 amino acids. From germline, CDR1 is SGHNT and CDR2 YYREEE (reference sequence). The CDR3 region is CASSPGASGSTDTQYF. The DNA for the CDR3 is TGTGCCAGCAGCCCTGGGGCTAGCGGAAGCACAGATACGCAGTATTTT.

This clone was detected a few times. The DNA of the CDR3 is TGTGCCAGCAGTCGAAACCCACAGGGGACGACCTACGAGCAGTACTTC. Residues: CASSRNPQGTTYEQYF. The chain joins TRBV27 to TRBJ2-7; 7 positions match TRBD1. The V gene end was trimmed by 5 bases and the J gene end by 2 bases; junction bases not matched to a gene: 12. Germline assignment: CDR1 MNHEY and CDR2 SMNVEV (reference sequence). This CDR3 spans 16 amino acids.

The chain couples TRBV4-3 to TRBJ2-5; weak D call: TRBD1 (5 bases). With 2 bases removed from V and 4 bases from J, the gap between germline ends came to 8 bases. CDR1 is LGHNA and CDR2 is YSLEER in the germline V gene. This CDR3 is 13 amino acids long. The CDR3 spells CASSQWQGETQYF. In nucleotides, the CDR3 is TGCGCCAGCAGCCAATGGCAGGGAGAGACCCAGTACTTC.

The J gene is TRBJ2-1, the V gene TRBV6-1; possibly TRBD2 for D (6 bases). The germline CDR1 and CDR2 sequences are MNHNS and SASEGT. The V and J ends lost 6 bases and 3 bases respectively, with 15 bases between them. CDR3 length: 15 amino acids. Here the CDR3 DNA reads TGTGCCAGCAGAGGAGGGTCAGGGCTCTACAATGAGCAGTTCTTC. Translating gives CASRGGSGLYNEQFF.

CDR3 nucleotides: TGTGCCAGCAGCCAAGAGGGAGGGCCTAGCACAGATACGCAGTATTTT. It is translated as CASSQEGGPSTDTQYF. This chain links TRBV4-2 with TRBJ2-3, with 7 bases aligning to TRBD2. Germline-derived CDR1 and CDR2 are LGHNA and YNFKEQ. This CDR3 spans 16 amino acids. Trimming removed 0 bases from V and 0 bases from J; junction bases left unmatched: 3.

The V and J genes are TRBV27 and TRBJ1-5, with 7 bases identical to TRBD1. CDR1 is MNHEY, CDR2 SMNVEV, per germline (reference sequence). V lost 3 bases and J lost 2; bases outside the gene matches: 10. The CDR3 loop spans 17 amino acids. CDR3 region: CASSFQGGGGGNQPQHF. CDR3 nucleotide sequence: TGTGCCAGCAGTTTTCAGGGGGGAGGAGGGGGCAATCAGCCCCAGCATTTT.

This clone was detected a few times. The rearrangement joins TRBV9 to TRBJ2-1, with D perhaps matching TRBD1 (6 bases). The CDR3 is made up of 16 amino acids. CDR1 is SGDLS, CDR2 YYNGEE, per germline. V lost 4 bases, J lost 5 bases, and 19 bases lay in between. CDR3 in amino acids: CASSLLPQGSHNEQFF. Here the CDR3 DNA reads TGTGCCAGCAGCCTCCTGCCACAGGGTTCACACAATGAGCAGTTCTTC.

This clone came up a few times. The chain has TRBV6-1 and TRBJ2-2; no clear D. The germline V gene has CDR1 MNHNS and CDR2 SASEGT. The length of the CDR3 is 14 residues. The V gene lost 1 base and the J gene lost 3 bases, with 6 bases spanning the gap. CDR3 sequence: CASSEVPHTGELFF. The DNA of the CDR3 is TGTGCCAGCAGTGAAGTTCCTCACACCGGGGAGCTGTTTTTT.